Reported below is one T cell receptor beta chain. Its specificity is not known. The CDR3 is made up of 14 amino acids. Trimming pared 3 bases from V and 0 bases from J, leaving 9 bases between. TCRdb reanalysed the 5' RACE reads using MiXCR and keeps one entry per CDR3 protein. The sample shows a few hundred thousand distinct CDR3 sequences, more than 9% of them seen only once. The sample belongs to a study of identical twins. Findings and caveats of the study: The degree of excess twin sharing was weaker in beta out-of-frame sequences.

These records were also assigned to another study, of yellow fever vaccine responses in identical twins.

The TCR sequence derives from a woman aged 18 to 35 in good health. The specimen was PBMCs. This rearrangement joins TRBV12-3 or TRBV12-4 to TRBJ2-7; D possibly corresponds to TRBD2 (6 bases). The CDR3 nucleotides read TGTGCCAGCAGTTTCCAGGGAGGCTCCTACGAGCAGTACTTC. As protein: CASSFQGGSYEQYF.